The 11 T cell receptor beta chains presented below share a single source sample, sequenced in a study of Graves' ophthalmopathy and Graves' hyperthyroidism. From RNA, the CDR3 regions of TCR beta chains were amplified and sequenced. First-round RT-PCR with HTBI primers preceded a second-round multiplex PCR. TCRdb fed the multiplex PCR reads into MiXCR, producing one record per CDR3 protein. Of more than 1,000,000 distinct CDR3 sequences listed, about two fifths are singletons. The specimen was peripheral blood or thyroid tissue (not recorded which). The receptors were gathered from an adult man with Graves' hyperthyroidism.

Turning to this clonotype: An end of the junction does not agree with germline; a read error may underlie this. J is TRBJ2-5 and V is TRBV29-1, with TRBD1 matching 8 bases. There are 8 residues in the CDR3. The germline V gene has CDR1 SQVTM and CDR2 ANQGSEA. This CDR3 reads CSGGQVRF. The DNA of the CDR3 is TGCAGCGGGGGACAGGTCAGGTTC.

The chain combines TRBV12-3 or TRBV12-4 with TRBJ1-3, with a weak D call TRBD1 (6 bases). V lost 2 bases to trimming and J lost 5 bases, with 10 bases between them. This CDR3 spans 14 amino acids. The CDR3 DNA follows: TGTGCCAGCAGTTTACTCCAGGGGCGAAACACCATATATTTT. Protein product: CASSLLQGRNTIYF.

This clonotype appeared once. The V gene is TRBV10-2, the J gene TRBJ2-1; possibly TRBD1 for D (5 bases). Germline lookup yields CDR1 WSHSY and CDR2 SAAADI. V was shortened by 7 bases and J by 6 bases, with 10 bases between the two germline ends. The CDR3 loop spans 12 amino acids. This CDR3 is CASTQGFNEQFF. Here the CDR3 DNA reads TGCGCCAGCACGCAGGGTTTCAATGAGCAGTTCTTC.

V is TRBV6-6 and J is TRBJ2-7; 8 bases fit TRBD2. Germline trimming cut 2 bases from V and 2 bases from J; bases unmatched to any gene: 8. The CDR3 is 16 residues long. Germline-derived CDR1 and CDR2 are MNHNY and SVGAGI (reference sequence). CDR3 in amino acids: CASSYTDGGATYEQYF. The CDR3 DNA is TGTGCCAGCAGTTACACCGACGGGGGGGCAACCTACGAGCAGTACTTC.

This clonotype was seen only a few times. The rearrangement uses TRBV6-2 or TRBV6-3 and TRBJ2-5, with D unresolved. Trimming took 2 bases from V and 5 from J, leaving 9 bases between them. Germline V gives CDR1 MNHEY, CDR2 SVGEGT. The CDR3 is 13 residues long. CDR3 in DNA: TGTGCCAGCAGTTACGTCGCCCGGGAGACCCAGTACTTC. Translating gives CASSYVARETQYF.

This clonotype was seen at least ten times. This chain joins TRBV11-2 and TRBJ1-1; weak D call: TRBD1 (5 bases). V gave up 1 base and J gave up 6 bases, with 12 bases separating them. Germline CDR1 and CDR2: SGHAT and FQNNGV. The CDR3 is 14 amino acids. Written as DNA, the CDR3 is TGTGCCAGCAGCTTAGCGGGAGGAGGGGCTGAAGCTTTCTTT. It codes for CASSLAGGGAEAFF.

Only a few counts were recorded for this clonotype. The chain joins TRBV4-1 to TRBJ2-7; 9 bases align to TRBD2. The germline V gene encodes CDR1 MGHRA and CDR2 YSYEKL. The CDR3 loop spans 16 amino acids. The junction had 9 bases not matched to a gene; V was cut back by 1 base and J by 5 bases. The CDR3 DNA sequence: TGCGCCAGCAGCCAAGGGGAGGCTAGCGGGATGAACGAGCAGTACTTC. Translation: CASSQGEASGMNEQYF.

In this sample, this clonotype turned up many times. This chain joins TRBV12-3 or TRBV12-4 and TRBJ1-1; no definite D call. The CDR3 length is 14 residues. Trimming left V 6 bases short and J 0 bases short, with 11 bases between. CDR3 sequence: CASRGEALNTEAFF. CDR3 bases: TGTGCCAGCAGAGGCGAGGCTCTGAACACTGAAGCTTTCTTT.

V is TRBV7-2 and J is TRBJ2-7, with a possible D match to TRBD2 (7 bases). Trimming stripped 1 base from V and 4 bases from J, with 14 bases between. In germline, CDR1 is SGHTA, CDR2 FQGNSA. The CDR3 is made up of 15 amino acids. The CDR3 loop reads CASSLVVQGGYEQYF. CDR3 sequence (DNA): TGTGCCAGCAGCTTAGTCGTACAGGGAGGGTACGAGCAGTACTTC.

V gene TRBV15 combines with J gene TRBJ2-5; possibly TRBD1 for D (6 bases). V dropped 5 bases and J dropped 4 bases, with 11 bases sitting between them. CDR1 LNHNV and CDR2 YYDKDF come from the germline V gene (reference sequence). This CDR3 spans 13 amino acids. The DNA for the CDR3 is TGTGCCACCAGCCCGACAGGCCCAGAGACCCAGTACTTC. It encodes CATSPTGPETQYF.

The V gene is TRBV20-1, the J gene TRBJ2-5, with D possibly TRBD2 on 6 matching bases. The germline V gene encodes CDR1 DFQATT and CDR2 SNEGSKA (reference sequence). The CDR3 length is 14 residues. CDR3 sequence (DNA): TGCAGCGGAATCCACTACTGGGAGGAAGAGACCCAGTACTTC. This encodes CSGIHYWEEETQYF.